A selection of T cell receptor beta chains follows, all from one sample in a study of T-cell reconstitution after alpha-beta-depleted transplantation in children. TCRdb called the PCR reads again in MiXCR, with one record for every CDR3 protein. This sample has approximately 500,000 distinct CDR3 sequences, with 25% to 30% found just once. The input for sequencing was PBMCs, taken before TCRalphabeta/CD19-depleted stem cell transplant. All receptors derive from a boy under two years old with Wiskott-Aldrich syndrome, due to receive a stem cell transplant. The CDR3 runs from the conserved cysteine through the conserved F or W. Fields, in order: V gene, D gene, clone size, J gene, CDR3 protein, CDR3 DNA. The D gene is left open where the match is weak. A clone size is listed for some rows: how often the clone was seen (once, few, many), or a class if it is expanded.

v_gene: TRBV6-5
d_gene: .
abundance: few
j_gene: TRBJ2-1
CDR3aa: CASSYLGTYNEQFF
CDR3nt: TGTGCCAGCAGTTACCTTGGGACCTACAATGAGCAGTTCTTC

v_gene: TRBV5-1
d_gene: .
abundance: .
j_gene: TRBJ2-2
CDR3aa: CASSKTRNTGELFF
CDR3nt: TGCGCCAGCAGTAAGACCCGGAACACCGGGGAGCTGTTTTTT

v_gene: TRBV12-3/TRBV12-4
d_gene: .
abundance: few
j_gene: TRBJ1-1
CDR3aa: CASRRVSEAFF
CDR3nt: TGTGCCAGCCGGAGAGTATCTGAAGCTTTCTTT

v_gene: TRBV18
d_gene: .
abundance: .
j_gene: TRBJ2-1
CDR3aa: CASSPEAPGLYNEQFF
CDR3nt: TGTGCCAGCTCACCGGAAGCCCCCGGGTTGTACAATGAGCAGTTCTTC

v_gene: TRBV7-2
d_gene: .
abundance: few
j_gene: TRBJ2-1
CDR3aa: CASSSGRDPYNEQFF
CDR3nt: TGTGCCAGCAGCTCGGGGCGGGACCCCTACAATGAGCAGTTCTTC

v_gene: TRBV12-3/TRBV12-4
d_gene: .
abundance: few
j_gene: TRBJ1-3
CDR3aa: CASSPYISGNTIYF
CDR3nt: TGTGCCAGCAGTCCTTACATCTCTGGAAACACCATATATTTT

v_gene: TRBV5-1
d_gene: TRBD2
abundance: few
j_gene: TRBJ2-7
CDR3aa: CASSLSLAGDEQYF
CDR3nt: TGCGCCAGCAGCTTGTCCCTAGCGGGAGACGAGCAGTACTTC

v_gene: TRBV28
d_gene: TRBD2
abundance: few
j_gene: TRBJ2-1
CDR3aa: CASSLMGRELYYNEQFF
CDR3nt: TGTGCCAGCAGTTTAATGGGGCGGGAGTTGTACTACAATGAGCAGTTCTTC

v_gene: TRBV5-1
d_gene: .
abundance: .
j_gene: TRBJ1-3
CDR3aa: CASSLANSGNTIYF
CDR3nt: TGCGCCAGCAGCTTGGCCAACTCTGGAAACACCATATATTTT

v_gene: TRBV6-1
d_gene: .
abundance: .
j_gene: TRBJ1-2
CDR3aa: CASSETVNYGYTF
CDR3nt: TGTGCCAGCAGTGAGACAGTTAACTATGGCTACACCTTC

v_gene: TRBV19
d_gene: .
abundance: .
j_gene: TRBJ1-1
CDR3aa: CASSLGTQGRANTEAFF
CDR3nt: TGTGCCAGTAGTCTAGGGACTCAGGGGCGTGCGAACACTGAAGCTTTCTTT

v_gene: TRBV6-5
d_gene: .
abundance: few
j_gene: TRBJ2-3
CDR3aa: CASSYAESTDTQYF
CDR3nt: TGTGCCAGCAGTTACGCGGAAAGCACAGATACGCAGTATTTT

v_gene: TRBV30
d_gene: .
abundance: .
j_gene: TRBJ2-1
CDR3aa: CAWSSRENGYNEQFF
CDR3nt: TGTGCCTGGAGTAGTAGGGAGAATGGCTACAATGAGCAGTTCTTC

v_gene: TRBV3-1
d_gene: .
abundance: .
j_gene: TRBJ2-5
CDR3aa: CASCQDRSFQETQYF
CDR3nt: TGTGCCAGCTGCCAAGATAGGAGCTTTCAAGAGACCCAGTACTTC

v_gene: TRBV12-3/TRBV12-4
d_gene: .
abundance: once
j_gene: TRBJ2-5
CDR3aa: CASTTTGSRETQYF
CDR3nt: TGTGCCAGCACTACCACAGGTTCGCGGGAGACCCAGTACTTC

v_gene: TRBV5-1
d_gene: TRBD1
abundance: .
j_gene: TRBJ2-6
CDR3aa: CASSSDRPLSSGANVLTF
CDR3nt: TGCGCCAGCAGCTCGGACAGGCCTCTCAGCTCTGGGGCCAACGTCCTGACTTTC

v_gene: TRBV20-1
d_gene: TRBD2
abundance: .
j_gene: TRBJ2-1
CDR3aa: CSARTSGRPNEQFF
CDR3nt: TGCAGTGCCCGGACTAGCGGGAGGCCCAATGAGCAGTTCTTC

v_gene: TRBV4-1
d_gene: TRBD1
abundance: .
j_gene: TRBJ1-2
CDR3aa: CASSQRDGQGGGYTF
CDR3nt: TGCGCCAGCAGCCAAAGGGATGGCCAGGGGGGTGGCTACACCTTC

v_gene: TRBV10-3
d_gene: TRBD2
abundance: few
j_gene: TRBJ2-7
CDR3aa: CAISNALGGGAYEQYF
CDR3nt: TGTGCCATCAGTAATGCACTAGGTGGGGGGGCCTACGAGCAGTACTTC

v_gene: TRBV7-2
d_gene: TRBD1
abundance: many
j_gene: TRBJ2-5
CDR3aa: CASSLDRGRETQYF
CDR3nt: TGCGCCAGCAGCTTAGACAGGGGGAGGGAGACCCAGTACTTC

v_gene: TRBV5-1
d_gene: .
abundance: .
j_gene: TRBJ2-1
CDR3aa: CATTRGTTSGLYNEQFF
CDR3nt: TGCGCCACCACAAGGGGGACTACCTCAGGACTATACAATGAGCAGTTCTTC

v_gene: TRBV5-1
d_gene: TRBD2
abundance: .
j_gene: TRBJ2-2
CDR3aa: CASSLRRLAGAGTGELFF
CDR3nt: TGCGCCAGCAGCTTGAGGAGGCTAGCGGGAGCTGGCACCGGGGAGCTGTTTTTT

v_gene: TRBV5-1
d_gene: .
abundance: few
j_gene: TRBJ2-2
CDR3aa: CASSFGTQNTGELFF
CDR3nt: TGCGCCAGCAGCTTTGGGACACAGAACACCGGGGAGCTGTTTTTT

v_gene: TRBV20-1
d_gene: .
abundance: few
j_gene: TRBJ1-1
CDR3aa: CSAEPDGYTEAFF
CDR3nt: TGCAGTGCTGAACCGGACGGTTACACTGAAGCTTTCTTT

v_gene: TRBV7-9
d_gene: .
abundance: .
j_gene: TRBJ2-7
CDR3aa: CASSSDVSYEQYF
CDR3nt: TGTGCCAGCAGCTCAGACGTTTCCTACGAGCAGTACTTC

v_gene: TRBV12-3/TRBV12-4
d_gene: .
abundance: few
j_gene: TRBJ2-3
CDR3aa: CASSPGTVNPSTDTQYF
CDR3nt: TGTGCCAGCAGTCCCGGGACGGTTAACCCTAGCACAGATACGCAGTATTTT

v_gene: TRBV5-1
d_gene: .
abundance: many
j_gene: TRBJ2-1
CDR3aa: CASSLGGRSSYNEQFF
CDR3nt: TGTGCCAGCAGCTTGGGGGGGCGAAGCTCCTACAATGAGCAGTTCTTC

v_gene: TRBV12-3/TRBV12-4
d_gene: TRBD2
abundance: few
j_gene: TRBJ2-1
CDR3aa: CASRRSGIAYNEQFF
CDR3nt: TGTGCCAGCAGACGAAGCGGGATAGCCTACAATGAGCAGTTCTTC

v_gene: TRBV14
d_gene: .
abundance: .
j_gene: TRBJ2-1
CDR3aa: CASSQVGGIGSYNEQFF
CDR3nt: TGTGCCAGCAGCCAAGTCGGAGGAATAGGGTCCTACAATGAGCAGTTCTTC

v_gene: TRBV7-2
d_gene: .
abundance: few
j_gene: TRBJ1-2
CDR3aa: CASSSSTGIGYGYTF
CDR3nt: TGTGCCAGCAGCTCCAGCACAGGGATCGGCTATGGCTACACCTTC

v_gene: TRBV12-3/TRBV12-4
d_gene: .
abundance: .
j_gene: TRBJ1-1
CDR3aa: CASKLRGMGTEAFF
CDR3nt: TGTGCCAGCAAGTTGAGGGGGATGGGTACTGAAGCTTTCTTT

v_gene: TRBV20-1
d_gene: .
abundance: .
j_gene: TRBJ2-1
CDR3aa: CSAARREEYNEQFF
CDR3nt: TGCAGTGCTGCCCGCCGGGAAGAATACAATGAGCAGTTCTTC

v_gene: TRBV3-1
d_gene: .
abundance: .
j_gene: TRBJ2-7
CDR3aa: CASSLFGTASYEQYF
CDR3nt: TGTGCCAGCAGCCTATTCGGGACGGCGTCCTACGAGCAGTACTTC

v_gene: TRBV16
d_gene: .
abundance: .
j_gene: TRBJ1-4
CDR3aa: CASSQRAGEKLFF
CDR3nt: TGTGCCAGCAGCCAAAGGGCCGGGGAAAAACTGTTTTTT

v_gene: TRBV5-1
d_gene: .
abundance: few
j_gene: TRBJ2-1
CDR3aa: CASRYVEDYNEQFF
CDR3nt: TGCGCCAGCAGGTATGTAGAGGATTACAATGAGCAGTTCTTC

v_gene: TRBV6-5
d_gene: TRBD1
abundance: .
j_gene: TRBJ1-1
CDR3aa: CASSYIGQGDHAEAFF
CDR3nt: TGTGCCAGCAGCTACATTGGACAGGGAGACCACGCTGAAGCTTTCTTT

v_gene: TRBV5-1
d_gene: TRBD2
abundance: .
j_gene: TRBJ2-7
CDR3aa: CASSLAVGTTASYEQYF
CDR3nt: TGCGCCAGCAGCTTGGCCGTGGGGACTACGGCCTCCTACGAGCAGTACTTC

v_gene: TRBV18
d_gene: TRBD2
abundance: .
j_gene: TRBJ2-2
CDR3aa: CASSPRTSANTGELFF
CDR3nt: TGTGCCAGCTCACCACGGACTAGCGCTAACACCGGGGAGCTGTTTTTT

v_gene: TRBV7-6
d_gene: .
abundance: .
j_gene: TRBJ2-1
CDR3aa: CASSLASPQRSSYNEQFF
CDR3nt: TGTGCCAGCAGCTTAGCTTCCCCCCAGCGGAGCTCCTACAATGAGCAGTTCTTC

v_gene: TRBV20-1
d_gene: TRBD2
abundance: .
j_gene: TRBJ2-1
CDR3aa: CSARPSGTGSYNEQFF
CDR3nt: TGCAGTGCTAGACCTAGCGGGACTGGTTCCTACAATGAGCAGTTCTTC